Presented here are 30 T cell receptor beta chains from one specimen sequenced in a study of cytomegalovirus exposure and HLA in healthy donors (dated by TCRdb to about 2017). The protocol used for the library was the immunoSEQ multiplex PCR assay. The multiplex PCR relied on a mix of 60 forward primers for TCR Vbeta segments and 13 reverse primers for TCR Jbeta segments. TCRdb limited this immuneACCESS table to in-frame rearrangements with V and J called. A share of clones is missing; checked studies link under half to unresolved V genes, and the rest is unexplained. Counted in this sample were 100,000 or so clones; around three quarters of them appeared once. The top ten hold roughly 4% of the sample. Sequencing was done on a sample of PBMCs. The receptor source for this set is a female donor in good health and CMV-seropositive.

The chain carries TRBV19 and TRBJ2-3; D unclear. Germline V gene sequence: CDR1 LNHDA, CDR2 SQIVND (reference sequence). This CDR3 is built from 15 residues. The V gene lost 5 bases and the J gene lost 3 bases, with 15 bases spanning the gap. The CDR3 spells CASSLSWASTDTQYF. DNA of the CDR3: TGTGCCAGTAGTTTAAGCTGGGCCTCGACAGATACGCAGTATTTT.

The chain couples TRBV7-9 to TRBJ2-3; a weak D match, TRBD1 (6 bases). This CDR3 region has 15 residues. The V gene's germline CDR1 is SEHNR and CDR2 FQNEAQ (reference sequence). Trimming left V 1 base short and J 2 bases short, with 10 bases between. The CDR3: CASSLETGYTDTQYF. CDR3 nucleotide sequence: TGTGCCAGCAGCTTAGAAACAGGGTACACAGATACGCAGTATTTT.

The CDR3 nucleotides are TGTGCCAGCAGCTCGACTAGTTCCAATGAGCAGTTCTTC. Protein: CASSSTSSNEQFF. The chain recombines TRBV5-4 with TRBJ2-1; possible D gene TRBD2, 6 bases. Germline loops: CDR1 SGHNT, CDR2 YYREEE (reference sequence). The CDR3 consists of 13 residues. Trimming pared 3 bases from V and 6 bases from J, leaving 10 bases between. The full variable domain, rest sourced from reference TRBV5-4 and TRBJ2-1, is ETGVTQSPTHLIKTRGQQVTLRCSSQSGHNTVSWYQQALGQGPQFIFQYYREEENGRGNFPPRFSGLQFPNYSSELNVNALELDDSALYLCASSSTSSNEQFFGPGTRLTVL.

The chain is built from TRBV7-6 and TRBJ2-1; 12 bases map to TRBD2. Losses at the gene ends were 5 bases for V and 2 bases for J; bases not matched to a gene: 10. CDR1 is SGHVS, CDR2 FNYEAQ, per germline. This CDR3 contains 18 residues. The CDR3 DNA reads TGTGCCAGCAGCGCTACCCCTCCTAGCGGGGGGGCCTACAATGAGCAGTTCTTC. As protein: CASSATPPSGGAYNEQFF.

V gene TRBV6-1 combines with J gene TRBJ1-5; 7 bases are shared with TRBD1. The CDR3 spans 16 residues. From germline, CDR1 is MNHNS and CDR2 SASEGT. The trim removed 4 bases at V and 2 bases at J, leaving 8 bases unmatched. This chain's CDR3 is CASSGYRTGGNQPQHF. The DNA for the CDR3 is TGTGCCAGCAGTGGGTACCGTACAGGGGGCAATCAGCCCCAGCATTTT.

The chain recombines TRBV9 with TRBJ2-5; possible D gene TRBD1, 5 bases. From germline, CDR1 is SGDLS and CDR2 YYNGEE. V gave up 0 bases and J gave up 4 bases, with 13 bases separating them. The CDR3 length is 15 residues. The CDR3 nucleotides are TGTGCCAGCAGCGTAGAAGCAGGGAAGGTAGAGACCCAGTACTTC. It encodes CASSVEAGKVETQYF. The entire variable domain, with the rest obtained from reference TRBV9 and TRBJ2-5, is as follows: DSGVTQTPKHLITATGQRVTLRCSPRSGDLSVYWYQQSLDQGLQFLIQYYNGEERAKGNILERFSAQQFPDLHSELNLSSLELGDSALYFCASSVEAGKVETQYFGPGTRLLVL.

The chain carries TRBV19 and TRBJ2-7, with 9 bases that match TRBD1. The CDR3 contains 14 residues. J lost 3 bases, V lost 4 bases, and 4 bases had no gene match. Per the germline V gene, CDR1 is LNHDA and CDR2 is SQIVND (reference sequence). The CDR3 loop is CASSNRDRVYEQYF. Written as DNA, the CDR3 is TGTGCCAGTAGTAACCGGGACAGGGTCTACGAGCAGTACTTC.

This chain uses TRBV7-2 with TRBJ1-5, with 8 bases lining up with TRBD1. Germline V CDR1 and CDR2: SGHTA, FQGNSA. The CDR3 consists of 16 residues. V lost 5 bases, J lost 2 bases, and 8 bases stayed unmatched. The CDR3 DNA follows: TGTGCCAGCAGCCCCCGGGCGGGACAGGGCAATCAGCCCCAGCATTTT. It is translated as CASSPRAGQGNQPQHF.

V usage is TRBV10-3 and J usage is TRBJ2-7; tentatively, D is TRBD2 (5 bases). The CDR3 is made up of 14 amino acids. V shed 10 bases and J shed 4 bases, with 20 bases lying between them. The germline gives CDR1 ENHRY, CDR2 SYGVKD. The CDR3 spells CATRREGRGYEQYF. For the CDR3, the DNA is TGTGCCACCAGACGGGAAGGGCGAGGGTACGAGCAGTACTTC.

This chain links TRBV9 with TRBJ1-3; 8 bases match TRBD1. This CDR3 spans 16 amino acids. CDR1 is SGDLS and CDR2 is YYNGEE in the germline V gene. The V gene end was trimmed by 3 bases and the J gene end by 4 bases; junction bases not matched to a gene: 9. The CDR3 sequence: CASSGDRGSTGNTIYF. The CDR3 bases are TGTGCCAGCAGCGGAGACAGGGGATCTACCGGAAACACCATATATTTT.

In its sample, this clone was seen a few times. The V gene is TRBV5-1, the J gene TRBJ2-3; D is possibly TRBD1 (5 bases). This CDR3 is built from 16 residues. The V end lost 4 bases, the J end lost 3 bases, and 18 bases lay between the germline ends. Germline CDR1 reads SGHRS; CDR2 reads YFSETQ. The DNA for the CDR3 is TGCGCCAGCAGCCCCCCCCAAGGGGTAAGGACAGATACGCAGTATTTT. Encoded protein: CASSPPQGVRTDTQYF.

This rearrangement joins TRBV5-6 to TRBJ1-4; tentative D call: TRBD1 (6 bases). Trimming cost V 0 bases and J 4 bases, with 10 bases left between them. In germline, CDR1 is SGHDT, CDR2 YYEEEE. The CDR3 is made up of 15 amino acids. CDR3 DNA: TGTGCCAGCAGCTTGGTTCCAGGGGTTAATGAAAAACTGTTTTTT. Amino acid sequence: CASSLVPGVNEKLFF.

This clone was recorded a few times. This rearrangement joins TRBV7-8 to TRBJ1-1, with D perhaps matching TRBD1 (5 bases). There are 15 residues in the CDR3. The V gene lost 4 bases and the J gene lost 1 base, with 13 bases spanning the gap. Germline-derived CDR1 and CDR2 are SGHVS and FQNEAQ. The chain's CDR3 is CASSYGRGRNTEAFF. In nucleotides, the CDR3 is TGTGCCAGCAGCTACGGTCGGGGGAGGAACACTGAAGCTTTCTTT.

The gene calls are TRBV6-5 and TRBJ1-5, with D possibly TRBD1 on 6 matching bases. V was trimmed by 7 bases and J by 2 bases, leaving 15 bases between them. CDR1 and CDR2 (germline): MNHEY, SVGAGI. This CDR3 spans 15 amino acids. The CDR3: CASKTGLLGNQPQHF. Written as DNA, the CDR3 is TGTGCCAGCAAAACAGGGTTGCTAGGCAATCAGCCCCAGCATTTT.

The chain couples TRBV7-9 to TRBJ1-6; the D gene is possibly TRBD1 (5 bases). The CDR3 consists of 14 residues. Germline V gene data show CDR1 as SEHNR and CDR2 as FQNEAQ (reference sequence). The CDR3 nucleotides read TGTTCCTCTCGGGGGGGACTCTATAATTCACCCCTCCACTTT. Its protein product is CSSRGGLYNSPLHF.

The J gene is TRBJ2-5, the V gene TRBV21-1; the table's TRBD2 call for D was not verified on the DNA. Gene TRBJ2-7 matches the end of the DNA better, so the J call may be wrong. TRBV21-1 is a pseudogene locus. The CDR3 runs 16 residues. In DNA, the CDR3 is TGTGCCAGCAGCAAAGCCCGCGGCGGGAGTTTCGACGAGCAGTACTTC. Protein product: CASSKARGGSFDEQYF.

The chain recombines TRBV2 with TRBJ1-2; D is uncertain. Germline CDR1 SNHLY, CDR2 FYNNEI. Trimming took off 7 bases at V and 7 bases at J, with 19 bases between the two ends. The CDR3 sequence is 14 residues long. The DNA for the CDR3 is TGTGCCAGCATCACCGGGTCCCAAGTAGGTGGCTACACCTTC. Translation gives CASITGSQVGGYTF.

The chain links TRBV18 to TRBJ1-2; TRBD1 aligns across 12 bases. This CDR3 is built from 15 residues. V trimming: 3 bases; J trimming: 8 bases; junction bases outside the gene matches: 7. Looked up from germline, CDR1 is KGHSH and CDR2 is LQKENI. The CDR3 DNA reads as TGTGCCAGCTCACCCTCCGGGACAGGGGGCGTGGGCTACACCTTC. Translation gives CASSPSGTGGVGYTF.

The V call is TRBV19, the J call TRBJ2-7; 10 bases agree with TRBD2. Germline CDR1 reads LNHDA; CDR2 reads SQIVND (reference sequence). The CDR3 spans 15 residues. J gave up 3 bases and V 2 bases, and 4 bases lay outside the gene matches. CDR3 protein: CASSILLAGFYEQYF. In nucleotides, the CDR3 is TGTGCCAGTAGTATATTACTAGCGGGGTTCTACGAGCAGTACTTC.

The CDR3 reads CASSTQYEQYF. DNA of the CDR3: TGTGCCAGTAGTACTCAATACGAGCAGTACTTC. The chain uses TRBV19 and TRBJ2-5, with D uncertain. The J call may be incorrect, as the DNA end agrees better with TRBJ2-7. The V gene's germline CDR1 is LNHDA and CDR2 SQIVND (reference sequence). The CDR3 contains 11 residues.

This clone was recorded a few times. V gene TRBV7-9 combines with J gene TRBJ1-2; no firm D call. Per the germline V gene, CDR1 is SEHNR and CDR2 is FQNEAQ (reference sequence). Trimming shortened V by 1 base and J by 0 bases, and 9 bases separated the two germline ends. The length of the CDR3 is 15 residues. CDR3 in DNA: TGTGCCAGCAGCTTAGGGGCAGGTACTAACTATGGCTACACCTTC. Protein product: CASSLGAGTNYGYTF.

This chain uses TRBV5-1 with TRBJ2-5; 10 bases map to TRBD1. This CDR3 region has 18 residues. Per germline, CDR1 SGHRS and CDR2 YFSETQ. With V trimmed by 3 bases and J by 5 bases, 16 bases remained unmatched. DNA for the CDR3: TGCGCCAGCAGCTCCAGACCGCGCCTGACAGGGGGCCCGGAGACCCAGTACTTC. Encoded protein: CASSSRPRLTGGPETQYF.

The CDR3 nucleotides read TGCAGCGTTGTGGCGGGGACAGCCTCTTATGGCTACACCTTC. As protein: CSVVAGTASYGYTF. V is TRBV29-1 and J is TRBJ1-2, with 7 bases lining up with TRBD1. Unmatched junction bases numbered 10, after V lost 4 bases and J lost 5 bases. The CDR3 loop spans 14 amino acids. Germline CDR1 reads SQVTM; CDR2 reads ANQGSEA.

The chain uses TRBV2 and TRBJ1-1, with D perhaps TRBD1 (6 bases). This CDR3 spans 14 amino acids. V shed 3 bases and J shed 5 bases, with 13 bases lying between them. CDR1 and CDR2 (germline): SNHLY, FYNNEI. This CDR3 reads CASSDRPRGTEAFF. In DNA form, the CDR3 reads TGTGCCAGCAGTGACCGCCCCAGGGGAACTGAAGCTTTCTTT. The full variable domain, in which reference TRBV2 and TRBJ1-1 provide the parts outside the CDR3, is EPEVTQTPSHQVTQMGQEVILRCVPISNHLYFYWYRQILGQKVEFLVSFYNNEISEKSEIFDDQFSVERPDGSNFTLKIRSTKLEDSAMYFCASSDRPRGTEAFFGQGTRLTVV.

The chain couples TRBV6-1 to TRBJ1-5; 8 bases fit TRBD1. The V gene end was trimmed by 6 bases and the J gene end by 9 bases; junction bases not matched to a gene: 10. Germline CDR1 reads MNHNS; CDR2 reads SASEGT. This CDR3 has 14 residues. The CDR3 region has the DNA TGTGCCAGCAGCTCTCGGACAGGGAATACGCCCCAGCATTTT. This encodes CASSSRTGNTPQHF.

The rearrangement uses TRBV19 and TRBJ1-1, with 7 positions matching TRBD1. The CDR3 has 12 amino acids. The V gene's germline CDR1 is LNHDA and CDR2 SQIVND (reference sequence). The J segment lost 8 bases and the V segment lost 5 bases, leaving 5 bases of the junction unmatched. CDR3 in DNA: TGTGCCAGTAGTCTCGGACAGGAAGAAGCTTTCTTT. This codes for CASSLGQEEAFF.

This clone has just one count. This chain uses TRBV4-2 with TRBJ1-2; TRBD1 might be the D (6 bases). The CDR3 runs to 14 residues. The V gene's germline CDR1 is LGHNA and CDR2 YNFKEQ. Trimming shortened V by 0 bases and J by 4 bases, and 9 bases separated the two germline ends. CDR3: CASSQDRGGYGYTF. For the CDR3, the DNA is TGTGCCAGCAGCCAAGACAGGGGTGGCTATGGCTACACCTTC.

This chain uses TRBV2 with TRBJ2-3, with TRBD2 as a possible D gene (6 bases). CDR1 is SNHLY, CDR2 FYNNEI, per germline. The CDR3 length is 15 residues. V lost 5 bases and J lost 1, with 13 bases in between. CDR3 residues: CASSWEASGTDTQYF. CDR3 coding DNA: TGTGCCAGCAGTTGGGAAGCTAGCGGCACAGATACGCAGTATTTT.

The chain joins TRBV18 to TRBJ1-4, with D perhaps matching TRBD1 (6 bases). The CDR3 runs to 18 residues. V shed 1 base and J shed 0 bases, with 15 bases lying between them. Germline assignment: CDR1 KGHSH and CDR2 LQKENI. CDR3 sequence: CASSPRSGAGATNEKLFF. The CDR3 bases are TGTGCCAGCTCACCACGATCAGGGGCAGGGGCAACTAATGAAAAACTGTTTTTT.

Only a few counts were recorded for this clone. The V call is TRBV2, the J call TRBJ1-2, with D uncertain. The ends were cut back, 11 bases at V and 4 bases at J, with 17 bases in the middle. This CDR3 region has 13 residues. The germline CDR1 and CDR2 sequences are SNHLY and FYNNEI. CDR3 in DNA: TGTGCCGGGCGGGTCGGCGGTTCCTATGGCTACACCTTC. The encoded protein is CAGRVGGSYGYTF.